Below are 20 T cell receptor beta chains sequenced from a single sample in a study of blood T cell repertoires in COVID-19. This table comes from immunoSEQ multiplex PCR, and its TCRdb copy is limited to in-frame clones, with some not included. The table records about 120,000 clones, 70% to 90% of them present only once. The sample was peripheral blood. The receptors were gathered from a woman aged 45-59 years with active or convalescent COVID-19.

The CDR3 DNA sequence: TGCAGCGTTGCTGGGGACACCAGAAACCATGCCCTCTACGAGCAGTACTTC. Amino acids: CSVAGDTRNHALYEQYF. V usage is TRBV29-1 and J usage is TRBJ2-7; D may be TRBD1 (6 bases). CDR1 is SQVTM and CDR2 is ANQGSEA in the germline V gene. There are 17 residues in the CDR3. V was clipped by 4 bases and J by 3 bases, with 25 bases between them.

This clone appeared once. The V and J genes are TRBV3-1 (or the pseudogene TRBV3-2) and TRBJ2-1, with unresolved D. CDR1 LGHDT and CDR2 YNNKEL come from the germline V gene (reference sequence). CDR3 length: 15 amino acids. V lost 0 bases and J lost 2, with 8 bases in between. CDR3 sequence (DNA): TGTGCCAGCAGCCAAGATCGCGGTGCCTACAATGAGCAGTTCTTC. Its protein product is CASSQDRGAYNEQFF.

The V gene is TRBV4-3, the J gene TRBJ2-2; perhaps TRBD1 as D (6 bases). CDR1 LGHNA and CDR2 YSLEER come from the germline V gene. The ends were cut back, 1 base at V and 2 bases at J, with 17 bases in the middle. The CDR3 has 18 amino acids. The CDR3: CASSQGLSRGHNTGELFF. CDR3 bases: TGCGCCAGCAGCCAAGGTTTAAGCAGGGGCCATAACACCGGGGAGCTGTTTTTT.

The chain links TRBV11-2 to TRBJ2-3, with D hard to call. The CDR3 is 13 residues long. The germline V and J ends were trimmed by 1 base and 2 bases, with 4 bases remaining between them. CDR1 and CDR2 from the germline V gene are SGHAT and FQNNGV. DNA of the CDR3: TGTGCCAGCAGCTTAGGCTACACAGATACGCAGTATTTT. It is translated as CASSLGYTDTQYF.

The chain has TRBV21-1 and TRBJ2-1; the table names TRBD1, a call not compared with the DNA. TRBV21-1 is a recognized pseudogene. This CDR3 region has 17 residues. The CDR3 is CASSKKTPGQVDNEQFF. The CDR3 region has the DNA TGTGCCAGCAGCAAAAAAACTCCGGGACAGGTTGACAATGAGCAGTTCTTC.

The chain links TRBV7-9 to TRBJ1-4, with 8 positions matching TRBD1. The CDR3 length is 15 residues. Per the germline V gene, CDR1 is SEHNR and CDR2 is FQNEAQ (reference sequence). Trimming removed 5 bases from V and 4 bases from J; junction bases left unmatched: 6. CDR3 region: CASSLRQGFNEKLFF. CDR3 nucleotide sequence: TGTGCCAGCAGCCTCCGACAGGGGTTTAATGAAAAACTGTTTTTT.

This rearrangement joins TRBV5-1 to TRBJ2-7; TRBD2 agrees at 10 bases. Germline V lookup: CDR1 SGHRS, CDR2 YFSETQ. After removal of 4 bases from V and 1 base from J, the junction contained 2 bases not matched to a gene. CDR3 length: 14 amino acids. The CDR3 sequence: CASSATSGSYEQYF. The DNA of the CDR3 is TGCGCCAGCAGCGCGACTAGCGGGTCCTACGAGCAGTACTTC.

This chain joins TRBV6-6 and TRBJ2-3; D is uncertain. The CDR3 runs 16 residues. The germline V gene has CDR1 MNHNY and CDR2 SVGAGI (reference sequence). Trimming took off 5 bases at V and 1 base at J, with 16 bases between the two ends. The DNA of the CDR3 is TGTGCCAGCAGTAGAAAACGGAGTCCCCGCACAGATACGCAGTATTTT. Residues: CASSRKRSPRTDTQYF.

The CDR3 DNA sequence: TGTGCCAGCACCCGCGGGACAGGATCCGAAAAACTGTTTTTT. It codes for CASTRGTGSEKLFF. J is TRBJ1-4 and V is TRBV2, with 8 nucleotides matching TRBD1. The J segment lost 8 bases and the V segment lost 7 bases, leaving 9 bases of the junction unmatched. This CDR3 region has 14 residues. CDR1 and CDR2 (germline): SNHLY, FYNNEI.

V and J are TRBV2 and TRBJ2-3; 9 nucleotides align to TRBD1. Germline V gene data show CDR1 as SNHLY and CDR2 as FYNNEI. CDR3 length: 15 amino acids. V dropped 5 bases and J dropped 4; count of bases not matched to a gene: 7. The DNA for the CDR3 is TGTGCCAGCAGTAACCGGGACAGGGCGGCAGATACGCAGTATTTT. Encoded protein: CASSNRDRAADTQYF.

This clone showed up just a few times. This sequence joins TRBV4-2 and TRBJ1-2, with 7 bases matching TRBD1. There are 15 residues in the CDR3. V lost 4 bases to trimming and J lost 4 bases; unmatched junction nucleotides: 9. CDR1 and CDR2 (germline): LGHNA, YNFKEQ. CDR3 in DNA: TGTGCCAGCAGCCGTGGGGGACAGCAATCCTATGGCTACACCTTC. Protein product: CASSRGGQQSYGYTF.

J is TRBJ2-2 and V is TRBV5-1; tentative D call: TRBD1 (6 bases). V lost 0 bases and J 6 bases, leaving 15 bases between the germline ends. This CDR3 contains 16 residues. The germline gives CDR1 SGHRS, CDR2 YFSETQ. The CDR3 protein is CASSLAAGVFAGELFF. In nucleotides, the CDR3 is TGCGCCAGCAGCTTGGCGGCAGGGGTGTTCGCCGGGGAGCTGTTTTTT.

V is TRBV15 and J is TRBJ1-2, with TRBD1 as a possible D gene (5 bases). The CDR3 has 15 residues. Germline CDR1 LNHNV, CDR2 YYDKDF (reference sequence). V was cut by 3 bases and J by 4 bases, with 15 bases left in between. The CDR3 protein is CATSRVDKALYGYTF. The CDR3 coding sequence is TGTGCCACCAGCAGGGTGGACAAAGCTCTCTATGGCTACACCTTC.

This chain uses TRBV5-1 with TRBJ2-7, with D perhaps matching TRBD2 (6 bases). Trimming cost V 0 bases and J 7 bases, with 11 bases left between them. The CDR3 spans 13 residues. From germline, CDR1 is SGHRS and CDR2 YFSETQ. The CDR3 region is CASSLAGGEEQYF. In nucleotides, the CDR3 is TGCGCCAGCAGCTTGGCCGGAGGGGAGGAGCAGTACTTC.

This chain joins TRBV28 and TRBJ2-1; D is unclear. The CDR3 contains 14 residues. Germline V CDR1 and CDR2: MDHEN, SYDVKM. CDR3 in amino acids: CSCGETLFFDEQFF. CDR3 nucleotide sequence: TGTTCTTGCGGAGAGACCCTCTTCTTCGATGAGCAGTTCTTC.

The chain carries TRBV24-1 and TRBJ2-3; 7 bases are shared with TRBD2. Losses at the gene ends were 4 bases for V and 6 bases for J; bases not matched to a gene: 9. Germline values: CDR1 KGHDR, CDR2 SFDVKD. The CDR3 is made up of 15 amino acids. The CDR3 spells CATSEGRTSWDTQYF. In DNA, the CDR3 is TGTGCCACCAGTGAGGGGAGGACTAGTTGGGATACGCAGTATTTT.

V and J are TRBV18 and TRBJ2-7; no firm D call. The V end was cut by 3 bases, the J end by 6 bases, with 15 bases between. Germline loops: CDR1 KGHSH, CDR2 LQKENI. This CDR3 is built from 14 residues. The DNA for the CDR3 is TGTGCCAGCTCACCGGCAGGCACCACCACCGAGCAGTACTTC. It codes for CASSPAGTTTEQYF.

The chain employs TRBV7-6 and TRBJ2-3; 14 bases are a match to TRBD2. V shed 5 bases and J 4 bases; nucleotides not matched to a gene: 5. The germline V gene has CDR1 SGHVS and CDR2 FNYEAQ. The CDR3 loop spans 16 amino acids. CDR3 coding DNA: TGTGCCAGCAGCCAGACGGGACTAGCGGGAGCAGATACGCAGTATTTT. This translates into CASSQTGLAGADTQYF.

This chain connects TRBV5-5 to TRBJ1-2, with a possible D match to TRBD1 (5 bases). The CDR3 runs 13 residues. Germline-derived CDR1 and CDR2 are SGHKS and YYEKEE (reference sequence). V was shortened by 4 bases and J by 9 bases, with 16 bases between the two germline ends. Here the CDR3 DNA reads TGTGCCAGCAGCGTGAGACAGATTCCAAGCTACACCTTC. It specifies CASSVRQIPSYTF.

This CDR3 is CAWKALAYNTGELFF. The CDR3 DNA sequence: TGTGCCTGGAAAGCACTAGCGTATAACACCGGGGAGCTGTTTTTT. V and J are TRBV30 and TRBJ2-2; 7 positions agree with TRBD2. The CDR3 sequence is 15 residues long. CDR1 and CDR2 from the germline V gene are GTSNPN and SVGIG (reference sequence). V gave up 4 bases and J gave up 2 bases; unmatched junction bases: 7.